This entry concerns a single T cell receptor (beta chain). Germline V CDR1 and CDR2: MDHEN, SYDVKM. V was clipped by 2 bases and J by 3 bases, with 4 bases between them. This CDR3 has 13 amino acids. This sample is drawn from a study of regulatory T cells in long-lasting Graves disease. Construction of TCR beta libraries relied on iRepertoire HTBI primers and on Arm-PCR targeting CDR3 regions. TCRdb reanalysed the multiplex PCR reads using MiXCR and keeps one entry per CDR3 protein. The table shows about 610,000 distinct CDR3 sequences, with roughly 16% occurring only once. Time point meaning: newly diagnosed GD, antithyroid drugs for less than 3 months. The TCR library was made from RNA that had been extracted from PBMCs in TRIzol. The patients were enrolled through endocrinology in Xi'an, China. These sequences were also reported in another study, on T cells in Graves' hyperthyroidism and ophthalmopathy. As that study records: First-round RT-PCR targeting the TCR CDR3 was performed with the HTBI primer set.

The chain combines TRBV28 with TRBJ1-4, with D unclear. Here the sequenced sample was peripheral blood mononuclear cells (PBMCs), taken at new diagnosis, from a patient treated with antithyroid drugs. The TCR was taken from a man between 18 and 35 years old with Graves disease. The DNA of the CDR3 is TGTGCCAGCAGTTTAATGGCTAATGAAAAACTGTTTTTT. It codes for CASSLMANEKLFF.